Shown below are 12 T cell receptor beta chains from a single sample sequenced in a study of technical replicates of blood from a handful of donors (dated by TCRdb to about 2017). Library construction relied on the immunoSEQ multiplex PCR assay. The clones in this table, taken by TCRdb from immuneACCESS, are in-frame only. Not every clone is retained; where verified, under half of the shortfall comes from an unresolved V gene, and the cause of the rest is unknown. The sample table records fewer than 100,000 clones; roughly 94% of these occur just once. The top ten clonotypes cover 0.33% of the sample. The material sequenced was T cells isolated from PBMCs. The receptors here all came from a human donor in good health.

V is TRBV9 and J is TRBJ2-7, with D maybe TRBD1 (5 bases). Germline CDR1 is SGDLS and CDR2 is YYNGEE. Between the trimmed V and J ends, which lost 0 bases and 2 bases, there was a span of 12 bases. This CDR3 region has 15 residues. The CDR3 protein is CASSVEAGPTYEQYF. In nucleotides, the CDR3 is TGTGCCAGCAGCGTAGAGGCAGGGCCTACCTACGAGCAGTACTTC. Supplemented by reference TRBV9 and TRBJ2-7, the full variable domain reads DSGVTQTPKHLITATGQRVTLRCSPRSGDLSVYWYQQSLDQGLQFLIQYYNGEERAKGNILERFSAQQFPDLHSELNLSSLELGDSALYFCASSVEAGPTYEQYFGPGTRLTVT.

The chain links TRBV7-8 to TRBJ1-5; D perhaps matches TRBD1 (5 bases). Germline assignment: CDR1 SGHVS and CDR2 FQNEAQ. The CDR3 sequence is 15 residues long. V was pared by 2 bases and J by 4 bases, with 12 bases between. The CDR3, as DNA: TGTGCCAGCAGCTTAACGTCCGGGGGGAATCAGCCCCAGCATTTT. This codes for CASSLTSGGNQPQHF. Filled out from reference TRBV7-8 and TRBJ1-5, the complete variable domain reads GAGVSQSPRYKVAKRGQDVALRCDPISGHVSLFWYQQALGQGPEFLTYFQNEAQLDKSGLPSDRFFAERPEGSVSTLKIQRTQQEDSAVYLCASSLTSGGNQPQHFGDGTRLSIL.

This chain joins TRBV7-9 and TRBJ2-5; D perhaps matches TRBD2 (5 bases). Trimming stripped 1 base from V and 5 bases from J, with 11 bases between. This CDR3 is 14 amino acids long. Germline CDR1 is SEHNR and CDR2 is FQNEAQ (reference sequence). The CDR3 sequence: CASSLGREGETQYF. In DNA, the CDR3 is TGTGCCAGCAGCTTAGGTCGGGAAGGGGAGACCCAGTACTTC.

V gene TRBV5-8 combines with J gene TRBJ2-3; D perhaps matches TRBD2 (6 bases). CDR3 length equals 15 residues. Germline V CDR1 and CDR2: SGHTS, YDEGEE. V shed 0 bases and J shed 4 bases, with 12 bases lying between them. The CDR3 DNA sequence: TGTGCCAGCAGCTTGGAAGGCGGGATTCCAGATACGCAGTATTTT. Translation gives CASSLEGGIPDTQYF.

The chain uses TRBV27 and TRBJ2-7, with TRBD1 matching over 10 bases. This CDR3 has 14 residues. From germline, CDR1 is MNHEY and CDR2 SMNVEV (reference sequence). The ends lost 5 bases at V and 2 bases at J; junction bases unmatched: 3. CDR3 nucleotide sequence: TGTGCCAGCAGTACAGGGACAGGGGCCTACGAGCAGTACTTC. It translates to CASSTGTGAYEQYF.

The chain combines TRBV5-6 with TRBJ1-4; TRBD1 matches 9 bases. Germline V CDR1 and CDR2: SGHDT, YYEEEE. Trimming cost V 3 bases and J 8 bases; bases outside gene matches: 8. CDR3 size: 15 residues. The DNA for the CDR3 is TGTGCCAGCAGCTCACTTGGACAGGGGATCGAAAAACTGTTTTTT. It yields the protein CASSSLGQGIEKLFF.

V and J are TRBV19 and TRBJ1-2, with TRBD1 matching over 7 bases. V shed 10 bases, J shed 8 bases, and the junction held 13 bases outside the gene matches. The CDR3 is 13 amino acids. CDR1 and CDR2 (germline): LNHDA, SQIVND (reference sequence). CDR3 in amino acids: CATQVSDRLGYTF. DNA of the CDR3: TGTGCCACACAAGTTTCGGACAGGCTCGGCTACACCTTC. The complete variable domain, with remaining parts taken from reference TRBV19 and TRBJ1-2, reads DGGITQSPKYLFRKEGQNVTLSCEQNLNHDAMYWYRQDPGQGLRLIYYSQIVNDFQKGDIAEGYSVSREKKESFPLTVTSAQKNPTAFYLCATQVSDRLGYTFGSGTRLTVV.

As to this clone: A junction end diverges from the germline sequence, so it may reflect a read error. This chain connects TRBV7-8 to TRBJ2-1; 10 nucleotides agree with TRBD2. CDR3 length: 16 residues. Germline CDR1 is SGHVS and CDR2 is FQNEAQ. The CDR3 loop reads CASTLTLAGSYNEQFF. The DNA of the CDR3 is TGTGCCAGCACCTTAACACTAGCGGGGTCCTACAATGAGCAGTTCTTC.

A single count supports this clone. The genes are TRBV5-1 and TRBJ2-5; 8 bases are a match to TRBD1. Germline lookup yields CDR1 SGHRS and CDR2 YFSETQ. The CDR3 consists of 15 residues. Germline trimming cut 0 bases from V and 4 bases from J; bases unmatched to any gene: 5. The CDR3 DNA follows: TGCGCCAGCAGCTTGGTAACAGGGGGAGGAGAGACCCAGTACTTC. It specifies CASSLVTGGGETQYF.

The J gene is TRBJ2-1, the V gene TRBV29-1; TRBD1 matches at 8 bases. The CDR3 consists of 13 residues. After removal of 5 bases from V and 7 bases from J, the junction contained 7 bases not matched to a gene. The germline gives CDR1 SQVTM, CDR2 ANQGSEA. The CDR3 nucleotides read TGCAGCGTTCCCAGGACAGGGAGGAATGAGCAGTTCTTC. Translating it yields CSVPRTGRNEQFF.

The chain recombines TRBV5-1 with TRBJ2-7; the match to TRBD2 covers 7 bases. Trimming cost V 1 base and J 2 bases; bases outside gene matches: 6. This CDR3 is 15 amino acids long. CDR1 is SGHRS and CDR2 is YFSETQ in the germline V gene. The CDR3: CASSLSSGNAYEQYF. CDR3 sequence (DNA): TGCGCCAGCAGCTTGTCTAGCGGAAATGCCTACGAGCAGTACTTC.

The rearrangement uses TRBV9 and TRBJ2-7, with 7 bases matching TRBD1. The germline CDR1 and CDR2 sequences are SGDLS and YYNGEE. The CDR3 runs to 13 residues. V shed 0 bases, J shed 5 bases, and the junction held 2 bases outside the gene matches. This CDR3 reads CASSVGQGDEQYF. The CDR3 nucleotides read TGTGCCAGCAGCGTAGGCCAGGGGGACGAGCAGTACTTC. The full variable domain, with the rest looked up from reference TRBV9 and TRBJ2-7, is DSGVTQTPKHLITATGQRVTLRCSPRSGDLSVYWYQQSLDQGLQFLIQYYNGEERAKGNILERFSAQQFPDLHSELNLSSLELGDSALYFCASSVGQGDEQYFGPGTRLTVT.